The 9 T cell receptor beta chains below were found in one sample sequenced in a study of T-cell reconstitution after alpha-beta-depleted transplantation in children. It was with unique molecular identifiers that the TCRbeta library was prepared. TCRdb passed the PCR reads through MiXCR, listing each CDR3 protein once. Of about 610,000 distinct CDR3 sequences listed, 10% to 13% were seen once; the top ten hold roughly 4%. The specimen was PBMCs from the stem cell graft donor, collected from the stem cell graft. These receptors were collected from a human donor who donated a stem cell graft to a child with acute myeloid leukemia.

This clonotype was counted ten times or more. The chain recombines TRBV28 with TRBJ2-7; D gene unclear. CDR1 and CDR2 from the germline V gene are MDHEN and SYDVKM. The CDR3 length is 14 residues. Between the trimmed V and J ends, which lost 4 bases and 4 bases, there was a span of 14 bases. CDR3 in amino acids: CASSSDSVRYEQYF. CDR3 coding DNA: TGTGCCAGCAGTTCAGATTCGGTGAGGTACGAGCAGTACTTC.

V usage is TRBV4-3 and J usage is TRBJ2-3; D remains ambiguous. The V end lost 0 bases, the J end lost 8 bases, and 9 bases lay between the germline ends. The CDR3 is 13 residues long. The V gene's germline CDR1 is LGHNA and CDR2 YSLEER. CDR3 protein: CASSQDSTGTQYF. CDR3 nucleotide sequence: TGCGCCAGCAGCCAAGACTCGACCGGTACGCAGTATTTT.

The CDR3: CASSPWTSGREETQYF. The DNA for the CDR3 is TGTGCCAGCAGCCCCTGGACTAGCGGGAGGGAAGAGACCCAGTACTTC. The chain employs TRBV7-9 and TRBJ2-5; 15 nucleotides line up with TRBD2. CDR3 length: 16 residues. Germline CDR1 is SEHNR and CDR2 is FQNEAQ (reference sequence). Losses at the gene ends were 5 bases for V and 3 bases for J; bases not matched to a gene: 4.

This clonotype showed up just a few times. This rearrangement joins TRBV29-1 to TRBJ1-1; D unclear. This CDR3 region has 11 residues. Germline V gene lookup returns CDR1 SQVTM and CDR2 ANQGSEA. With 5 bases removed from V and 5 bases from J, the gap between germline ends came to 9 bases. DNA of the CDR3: TGCAGCGTTAGGTCATCGACTGAAGCTTTCTTT. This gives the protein CSVRSSTEAFF.

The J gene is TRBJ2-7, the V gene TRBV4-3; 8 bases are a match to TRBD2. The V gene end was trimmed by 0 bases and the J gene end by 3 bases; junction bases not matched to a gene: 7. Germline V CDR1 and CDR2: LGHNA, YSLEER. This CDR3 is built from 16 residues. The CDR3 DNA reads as TGCGCCAGCAGCCAAGATAGGACGGGAGGGAACTACGAGCAGTACTTC. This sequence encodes CASSQDRTGGNYEQYF.

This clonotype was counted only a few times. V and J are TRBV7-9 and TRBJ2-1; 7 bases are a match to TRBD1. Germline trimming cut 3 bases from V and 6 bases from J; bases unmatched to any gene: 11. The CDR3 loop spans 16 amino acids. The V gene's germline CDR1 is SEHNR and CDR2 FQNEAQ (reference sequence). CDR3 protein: CASSLSRDSLLNEQFF. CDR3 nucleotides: TGTGCCAGCAGCTTGTCTCGGGACAGTCTCCTCAATGAGCAGTTCTTC.

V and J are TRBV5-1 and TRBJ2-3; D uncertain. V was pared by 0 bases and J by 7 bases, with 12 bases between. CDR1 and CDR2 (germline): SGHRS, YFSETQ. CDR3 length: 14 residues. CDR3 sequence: CASSLDELVNTQYF. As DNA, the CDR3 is TGCGCCAGCAGCTTGGATGAATTGGTAAATACGCAGTATTTT.

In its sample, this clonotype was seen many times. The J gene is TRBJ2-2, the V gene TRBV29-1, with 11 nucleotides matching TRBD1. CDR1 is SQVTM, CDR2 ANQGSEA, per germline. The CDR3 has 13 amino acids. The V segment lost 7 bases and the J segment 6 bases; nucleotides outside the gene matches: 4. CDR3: CSARTGGSGELFF. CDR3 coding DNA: TGCAGCGCTAGGACAGGGGGCTCCGGGGAGCTGTTTTTT.

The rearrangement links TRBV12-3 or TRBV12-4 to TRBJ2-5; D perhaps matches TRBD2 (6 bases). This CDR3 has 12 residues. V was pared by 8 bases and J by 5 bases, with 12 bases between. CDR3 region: CASVGEVETQYF. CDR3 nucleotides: TGTGCCAGCGTAGGGGAGGTCGAGACCCAGTACTTC.